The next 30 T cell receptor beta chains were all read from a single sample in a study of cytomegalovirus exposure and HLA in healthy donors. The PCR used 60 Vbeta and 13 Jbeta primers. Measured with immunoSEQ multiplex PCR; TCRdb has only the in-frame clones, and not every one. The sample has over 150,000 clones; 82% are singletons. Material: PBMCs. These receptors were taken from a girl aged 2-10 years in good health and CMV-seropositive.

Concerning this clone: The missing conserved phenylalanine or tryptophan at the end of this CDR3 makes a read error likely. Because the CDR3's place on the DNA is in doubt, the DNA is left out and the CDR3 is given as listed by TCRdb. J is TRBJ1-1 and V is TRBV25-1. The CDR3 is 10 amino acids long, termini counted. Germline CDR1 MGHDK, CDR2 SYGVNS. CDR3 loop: CASSGWGGVI.

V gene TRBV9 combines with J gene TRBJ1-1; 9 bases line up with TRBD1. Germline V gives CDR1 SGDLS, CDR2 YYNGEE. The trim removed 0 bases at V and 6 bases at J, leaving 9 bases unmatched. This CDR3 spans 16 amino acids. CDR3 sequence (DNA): TGTGCCAGCAGCGTAGGGTCCACCGGGACAGGGTCTGAAGCTTTCTTT. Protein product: CASSVGSTGTGSEAFF.

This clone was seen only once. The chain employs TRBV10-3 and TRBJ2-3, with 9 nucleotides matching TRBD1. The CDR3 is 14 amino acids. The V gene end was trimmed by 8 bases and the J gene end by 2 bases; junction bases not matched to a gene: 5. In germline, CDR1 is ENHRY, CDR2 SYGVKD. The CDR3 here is CAIRDRADTDTQYF. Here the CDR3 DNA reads TGTGCCATCCGGGACAGGGCTGACACAGATACGCAGTATTTT.

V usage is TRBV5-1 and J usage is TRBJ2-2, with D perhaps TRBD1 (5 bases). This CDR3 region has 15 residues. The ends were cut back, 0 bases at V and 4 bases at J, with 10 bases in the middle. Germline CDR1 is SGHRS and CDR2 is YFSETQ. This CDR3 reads CASSLADRGTGELFF. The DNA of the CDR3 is TGCGCCAGCAGCTTGGCCGATAGGGGCACCGGGGAGCTGTTTTTT.

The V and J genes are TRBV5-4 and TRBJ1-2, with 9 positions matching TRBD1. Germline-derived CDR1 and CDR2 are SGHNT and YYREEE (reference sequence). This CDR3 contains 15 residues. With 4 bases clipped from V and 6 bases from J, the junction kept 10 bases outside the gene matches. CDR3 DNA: TGTGCCAGCAGCCCTCTGGGACAGGGTTTTGATGGCTACACCTTC. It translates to CASSPLGQGFDGYTF.

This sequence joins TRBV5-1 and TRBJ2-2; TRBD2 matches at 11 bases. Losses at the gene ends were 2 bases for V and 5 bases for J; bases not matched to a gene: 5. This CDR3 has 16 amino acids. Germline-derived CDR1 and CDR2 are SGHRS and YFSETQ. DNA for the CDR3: TGCGCCAGCAGCTTCGGGACTAGCGGACGAACCGGGGAGCTGTTTTTT. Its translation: CASSFGTSGRTGELFF.

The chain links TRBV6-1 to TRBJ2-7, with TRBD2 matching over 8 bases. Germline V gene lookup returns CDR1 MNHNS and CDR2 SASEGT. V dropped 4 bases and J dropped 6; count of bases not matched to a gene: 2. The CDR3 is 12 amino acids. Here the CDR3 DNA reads TGTGCCAGCAGTGTCACTAGCGGCGAGCAGTACTTC. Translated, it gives CASSVTSGEQYF.

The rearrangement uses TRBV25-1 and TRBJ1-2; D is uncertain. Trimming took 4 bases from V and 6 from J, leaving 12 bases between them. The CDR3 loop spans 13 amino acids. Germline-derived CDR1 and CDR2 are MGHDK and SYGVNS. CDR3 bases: TGTGCCAGCAGTGCATACCGGCGGGATGGCTACACCTTC. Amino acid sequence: CASSAYRRDGYTF.

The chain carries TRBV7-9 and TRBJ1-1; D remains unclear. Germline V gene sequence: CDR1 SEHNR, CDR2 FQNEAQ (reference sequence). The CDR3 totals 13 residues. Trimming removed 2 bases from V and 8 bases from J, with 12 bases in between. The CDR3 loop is CASSLLGGEEAFF. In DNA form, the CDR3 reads TGTGCCAGCAGCTTATTGGGAGGAGAAGAAGCTTTCTTT.

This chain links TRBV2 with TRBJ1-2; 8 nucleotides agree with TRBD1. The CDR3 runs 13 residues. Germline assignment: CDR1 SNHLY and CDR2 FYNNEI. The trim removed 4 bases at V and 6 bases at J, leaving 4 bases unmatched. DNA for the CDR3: TGTGCCAGCAGTGGGACAGGGACCGATGGCTACACCTTC. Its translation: CASSGTGTDGYTF.

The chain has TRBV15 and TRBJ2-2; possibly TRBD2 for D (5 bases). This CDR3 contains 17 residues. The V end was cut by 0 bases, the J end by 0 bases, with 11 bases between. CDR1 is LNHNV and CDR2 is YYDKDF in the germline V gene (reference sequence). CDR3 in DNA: TGTGCCACCAGCAGAGATTGGAGCGGTGCGAACACCGGGGAGCTGTTTTTT. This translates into CATSRDWSGANTGELFF.

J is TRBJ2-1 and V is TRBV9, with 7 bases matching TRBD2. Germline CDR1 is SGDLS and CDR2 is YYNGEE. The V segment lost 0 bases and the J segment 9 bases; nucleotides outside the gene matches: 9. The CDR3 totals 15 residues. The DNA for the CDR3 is TGTGCCAGCAGCGTAGGGACTAGTTTACGCGGTGAGCAGTTCTTC. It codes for CASSVGTSLRGEQFF. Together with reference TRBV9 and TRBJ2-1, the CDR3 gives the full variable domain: DSGVTQTPKHLITATGQRVTLRCSPRSGDLSVYWYQQSLDQGLQFLIQYYNGEERAKGNILERFSAQQFPDLHSELNLSSLELGDSALYFCASSVGTSLRGEQFFGPGTRLTVL.

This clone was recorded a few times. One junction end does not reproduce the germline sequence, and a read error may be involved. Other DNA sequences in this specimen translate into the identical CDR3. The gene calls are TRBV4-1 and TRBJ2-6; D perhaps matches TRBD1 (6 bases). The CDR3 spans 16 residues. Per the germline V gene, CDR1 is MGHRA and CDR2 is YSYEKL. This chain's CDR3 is CASSQDGTSGANVLTF. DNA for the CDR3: TGTGCCAGCAGCCAAGATGGGACATCTGGGGCCAACGTCCTGACTTTC.

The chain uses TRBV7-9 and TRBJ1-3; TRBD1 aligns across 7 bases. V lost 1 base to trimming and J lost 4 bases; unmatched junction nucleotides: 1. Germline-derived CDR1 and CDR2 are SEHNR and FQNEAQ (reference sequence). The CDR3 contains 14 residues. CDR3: CASSLGGGGNTIYF. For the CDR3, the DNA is TGTGCCAGCAGCTTAGGAGGGGGCGGAAACACCATATATTTT. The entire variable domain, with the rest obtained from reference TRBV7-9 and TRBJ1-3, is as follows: DTGVSQNPRHKITKRGQNVTFRCDPISEHNRLYWYRQTLGQGPEFLTYFQNEAQLEKSRLLSDRFSAERPKGSFSTLEIQRTEQGDSAMYLCASSLGGGGNTIYFGEGSWLTVV.

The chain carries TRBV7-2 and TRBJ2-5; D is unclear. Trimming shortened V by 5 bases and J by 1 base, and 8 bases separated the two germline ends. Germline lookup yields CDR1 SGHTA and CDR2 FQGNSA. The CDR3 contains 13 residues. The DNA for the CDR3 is TGTGCCAGCAGCGGCCGGGTCCAAGAGACCCAGTACTTC. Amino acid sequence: CASSGRVQETQYF.

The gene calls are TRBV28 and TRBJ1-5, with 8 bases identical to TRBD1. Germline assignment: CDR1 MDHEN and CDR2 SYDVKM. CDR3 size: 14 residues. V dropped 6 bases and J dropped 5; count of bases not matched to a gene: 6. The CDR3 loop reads CASSPTGVYQPQHF. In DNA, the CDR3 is TGTGCCAGCAGCCCGACAGGGGTTTATCAGCCCCAGCATTTT.

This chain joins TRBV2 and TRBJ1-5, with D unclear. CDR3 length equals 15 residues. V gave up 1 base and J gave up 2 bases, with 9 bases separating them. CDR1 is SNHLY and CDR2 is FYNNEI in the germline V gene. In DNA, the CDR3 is TGTGCCAGCAGTGAAGACGGGGTTGGCAATCAGCCCCAGCATTTT. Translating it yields CASSEDGVGNQPQHF.

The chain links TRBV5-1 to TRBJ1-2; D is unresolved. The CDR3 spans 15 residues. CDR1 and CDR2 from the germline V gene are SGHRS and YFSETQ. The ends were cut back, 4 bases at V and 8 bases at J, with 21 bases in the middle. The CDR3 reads CASSQGGSPRDGYTF. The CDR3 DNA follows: TGCGCCAGCAGCCAAGGAGGGAGCCCTCGAGACGGCTACACCTTC. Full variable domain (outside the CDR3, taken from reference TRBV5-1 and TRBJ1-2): KAGVTQTPRYLIKTRGQQVTLSCSPISGHRSVSWYQQTPGQGLQFLFEYFSETQRNKGNFPGRFSGRQFSNSRSEMNVSTLELGDSALYLCASSQGGSPRDGYTFGSGTRLTVV.

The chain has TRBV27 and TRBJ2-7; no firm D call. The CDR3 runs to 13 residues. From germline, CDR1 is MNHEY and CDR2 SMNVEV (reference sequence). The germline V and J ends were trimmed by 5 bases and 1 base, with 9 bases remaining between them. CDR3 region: CASSPQISYEQYF. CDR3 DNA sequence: TGTGCCAGCAGTCCCCAGATTTCCTACGAGCAGTACTTC.

CDR3 in DNA: TGCGCCAGCGAAGGGACTAAAGAAGAGACCCAGTACTTC. It yields the protein CASEGTKEETQYF. The chain has TRBV5-1 and TRBJ2-5; 7 bases are a match to TRBD2. Per germline, CDR1 SGHRS and CDR2 YFSETQ. Losses at the gene ends were 7 bases for V and 3 bases for J; bases not matched to a gene: 6. This CDR3 spans 13 amino acids.

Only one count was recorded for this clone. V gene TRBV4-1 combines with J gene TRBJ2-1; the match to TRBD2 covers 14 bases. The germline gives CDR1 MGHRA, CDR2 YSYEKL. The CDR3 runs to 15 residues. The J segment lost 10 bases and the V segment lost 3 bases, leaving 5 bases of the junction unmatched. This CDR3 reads CASSQGLAGEGEQFF. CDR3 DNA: TGCGCCAGCAGCCAGGGACTAGCGGGAGAAGGGGAGCAGTTCTTC.

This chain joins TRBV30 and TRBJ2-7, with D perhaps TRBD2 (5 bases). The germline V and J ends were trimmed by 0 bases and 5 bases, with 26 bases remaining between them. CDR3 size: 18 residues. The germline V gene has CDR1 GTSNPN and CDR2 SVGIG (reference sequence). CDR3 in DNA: TGTGCCTGGAGTGTACTGGGTCCGAGCGGTACCAAAGGGCACGAGCAGTACTTC. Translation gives CAWSVLGPSGTKGHEQYF.

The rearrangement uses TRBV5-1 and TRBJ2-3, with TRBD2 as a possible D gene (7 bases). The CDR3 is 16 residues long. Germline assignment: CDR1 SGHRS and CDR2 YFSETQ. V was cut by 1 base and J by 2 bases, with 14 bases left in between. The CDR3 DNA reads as TGCGCCAGCAGCTTGCAGGCGGGGGCTCTCACAGATACGCAGTATTTT. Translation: CASSLQAGALTDTQYF.

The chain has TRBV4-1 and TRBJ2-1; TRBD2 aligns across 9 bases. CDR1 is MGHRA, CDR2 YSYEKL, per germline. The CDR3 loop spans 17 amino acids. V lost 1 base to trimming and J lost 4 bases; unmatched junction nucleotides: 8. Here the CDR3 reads CASSQARLAGLYNEQFF. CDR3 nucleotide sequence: TGCGCCAGCAGCCAAGCCAGGCTAGCGGGACTGTACAATGAGCAGTTCTTC.

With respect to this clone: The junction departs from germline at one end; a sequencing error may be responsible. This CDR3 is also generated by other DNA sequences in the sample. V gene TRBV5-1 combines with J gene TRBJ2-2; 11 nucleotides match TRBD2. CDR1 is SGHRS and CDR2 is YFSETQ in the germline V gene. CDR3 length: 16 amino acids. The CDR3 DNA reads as TGCGCCAGCAGGGGACTAGCGGCCGCGAACACCGGGGAGCTGTTCTTT. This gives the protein CASRGLAAANTGELFF.

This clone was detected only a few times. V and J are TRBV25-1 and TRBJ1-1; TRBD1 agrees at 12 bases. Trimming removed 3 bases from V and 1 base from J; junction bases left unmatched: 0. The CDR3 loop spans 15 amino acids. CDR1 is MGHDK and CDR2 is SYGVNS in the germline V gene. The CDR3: CASSEGQGANTEAFF. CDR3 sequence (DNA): TGTGCCAGCAGTGAGGGACAGGGGGCGAACACTGAAGCTTTCTTT.

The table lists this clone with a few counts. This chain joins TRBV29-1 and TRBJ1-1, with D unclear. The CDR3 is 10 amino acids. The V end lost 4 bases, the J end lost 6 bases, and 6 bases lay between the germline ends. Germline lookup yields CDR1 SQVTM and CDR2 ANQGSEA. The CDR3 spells CSVVKPEAFF. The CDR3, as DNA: TGCAGCGTTGTTAAGCCTGAAGCTTTCTTT.

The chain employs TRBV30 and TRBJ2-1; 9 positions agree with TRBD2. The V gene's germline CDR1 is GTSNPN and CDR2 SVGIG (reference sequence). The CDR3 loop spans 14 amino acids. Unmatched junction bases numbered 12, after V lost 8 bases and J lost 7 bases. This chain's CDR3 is CAGRWREGLNEQFF. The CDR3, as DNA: TGTGCCGGACGTTGGCGGGAGGGCCTAAATGAGCAGTTCTTC.

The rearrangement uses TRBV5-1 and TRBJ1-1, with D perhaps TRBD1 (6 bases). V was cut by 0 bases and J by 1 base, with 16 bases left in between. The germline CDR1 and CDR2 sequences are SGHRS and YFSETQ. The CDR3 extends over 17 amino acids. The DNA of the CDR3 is TGCGCCAGCAGCTTGGGGTGGGGGCTCGGGACGAACACTGAAGCTTTCTTT. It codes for CASSLGWGLGTNTEAFF. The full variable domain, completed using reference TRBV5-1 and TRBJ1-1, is KAGVTQTPRYLIKTRGQQVTLSCSPISGHRSVSWYQQTPGQGLQFLFEYFSETQRNKGNFPGRFSGRQFSNSRSEMNVSTLELGDSALYLCASSLGWGLGTNTEAFFGQGTRLTVV.

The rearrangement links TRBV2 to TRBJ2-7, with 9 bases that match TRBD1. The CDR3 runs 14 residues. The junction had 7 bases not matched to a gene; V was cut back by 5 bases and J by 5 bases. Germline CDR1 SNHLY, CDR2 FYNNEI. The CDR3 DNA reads TGTGCCAGCAGTCCGGGACAGGGTATCCACGAGCAGTACTTC. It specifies CASSPGQGIHEQYF.